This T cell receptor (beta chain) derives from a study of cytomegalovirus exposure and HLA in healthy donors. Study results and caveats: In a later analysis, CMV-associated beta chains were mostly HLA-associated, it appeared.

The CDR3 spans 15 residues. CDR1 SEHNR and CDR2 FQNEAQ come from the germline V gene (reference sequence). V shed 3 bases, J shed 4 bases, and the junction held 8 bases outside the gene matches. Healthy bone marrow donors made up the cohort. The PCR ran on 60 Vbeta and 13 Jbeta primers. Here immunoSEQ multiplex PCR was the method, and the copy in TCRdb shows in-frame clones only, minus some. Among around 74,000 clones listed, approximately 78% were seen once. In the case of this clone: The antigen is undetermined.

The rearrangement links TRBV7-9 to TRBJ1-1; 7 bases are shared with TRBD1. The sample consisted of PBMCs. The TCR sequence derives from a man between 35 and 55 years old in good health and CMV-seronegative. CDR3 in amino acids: CASSFDRVRSTEAFF. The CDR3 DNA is TGTGCCAGCAGCTTCGACAGGGTGAGGAGCACTGAAGCTTTCTTT.